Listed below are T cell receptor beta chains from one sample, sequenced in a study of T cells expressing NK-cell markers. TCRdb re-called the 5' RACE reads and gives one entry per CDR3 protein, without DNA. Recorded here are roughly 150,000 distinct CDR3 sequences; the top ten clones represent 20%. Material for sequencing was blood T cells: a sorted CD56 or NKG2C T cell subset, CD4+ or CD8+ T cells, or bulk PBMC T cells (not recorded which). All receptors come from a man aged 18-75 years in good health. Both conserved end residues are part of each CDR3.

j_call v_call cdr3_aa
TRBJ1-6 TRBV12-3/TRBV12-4 CASSLAEPGNSPLHF
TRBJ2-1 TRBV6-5 CASSYEGTHYNEQFF
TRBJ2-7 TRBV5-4 CASSFSWTGDYEQYF
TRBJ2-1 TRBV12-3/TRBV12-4 CASRIQSSYNEQFF
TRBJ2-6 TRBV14 CASSQSPARTLGSGANVLTF
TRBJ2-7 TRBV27 CASSLSISGVGEQYF
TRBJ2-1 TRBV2 CASSEALGTSGGGYNEQFF
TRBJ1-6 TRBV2 CASTEAGNNSPLHF
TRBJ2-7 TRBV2 CASSEDGPHGMWEQYF
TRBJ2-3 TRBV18 CASSPRSGEDTQYF
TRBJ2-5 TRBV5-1 CASSSGRQQETQYF
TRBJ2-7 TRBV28 CASRTRTGHSYEQYF
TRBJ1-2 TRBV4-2 CASSQDNGYGYTF
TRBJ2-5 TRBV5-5 CASSLGLAGGPQEETQYF
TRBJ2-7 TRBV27 CASSLIQGAHYEQYF
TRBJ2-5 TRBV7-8 CASSRYAGSGETQYF
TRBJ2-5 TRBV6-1 CASSHSGGAQETQYF
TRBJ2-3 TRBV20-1 CSAPTTSGGSVSTDTQYF
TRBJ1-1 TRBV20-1 CSAENPLNTEAFF
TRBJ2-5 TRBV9 CASSPGGRIQETQYF
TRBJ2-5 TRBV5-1 CASSLGAGGTDQETQYF
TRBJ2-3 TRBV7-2 CASTDLPGAYTDTQYF
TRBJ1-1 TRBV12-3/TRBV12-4 CASSATGKGTEAFF
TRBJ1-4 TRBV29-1 CSVERSGGEKLFF
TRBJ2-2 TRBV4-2 CASSQSRASGGHGELFF
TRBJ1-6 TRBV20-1 CSARARGSSPLHF
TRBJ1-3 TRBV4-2 CASSPISGTRDFSGNTIYF
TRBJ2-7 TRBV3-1 CASSFTEGMGDQRYEQYF
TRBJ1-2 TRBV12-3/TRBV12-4 CASTLRSDGYTF
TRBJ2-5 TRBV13 CASSEGTSGQQETQYF
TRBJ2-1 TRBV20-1 CSARDEGEGLDNEQFF
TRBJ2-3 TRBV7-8 CASSLELGGSDTQYF
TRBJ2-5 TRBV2 CAGRGGLVLAETQYF
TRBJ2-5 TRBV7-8 CASSLLTGRRTQETQYF
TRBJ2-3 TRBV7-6 CASSLAGDSDTQYF
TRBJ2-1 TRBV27 CASSRQVVGDEQFF
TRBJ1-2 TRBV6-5 CASSNTGELLGYTF
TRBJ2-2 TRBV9 CASSVSGGELFF
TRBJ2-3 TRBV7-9 CASSSQDRGIGDTQYF
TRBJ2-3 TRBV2 CASSGPSLAGWLDTQYF
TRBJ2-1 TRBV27 CASSLGGVLYNEQFF
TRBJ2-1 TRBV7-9 CASSQATSGEYNEQFF
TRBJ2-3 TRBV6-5 CASSSLGEPTDTQYF
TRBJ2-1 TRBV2 CASSEWDSSYNEQFF